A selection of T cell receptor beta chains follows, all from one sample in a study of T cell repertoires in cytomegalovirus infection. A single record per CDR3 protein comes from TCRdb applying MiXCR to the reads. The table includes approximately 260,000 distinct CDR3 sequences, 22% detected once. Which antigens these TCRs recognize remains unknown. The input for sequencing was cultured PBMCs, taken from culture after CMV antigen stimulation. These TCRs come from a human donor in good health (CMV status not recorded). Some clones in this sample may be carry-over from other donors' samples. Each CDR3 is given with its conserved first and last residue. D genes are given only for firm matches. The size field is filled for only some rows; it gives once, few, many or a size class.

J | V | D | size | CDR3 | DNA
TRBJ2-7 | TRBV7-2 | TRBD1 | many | CASSLGQVNYEQYF | TGTGCCAGCAGCTTGGGACAGGTGAACTACGAGCAGTACTTC
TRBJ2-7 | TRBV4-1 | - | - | CASSKQGGAYEQYF | TGCGCCAGCAGCAAACAGGGGGGGGCCTACGAGCAGTACTTC
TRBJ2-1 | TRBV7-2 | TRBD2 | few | CASSPGGERNEQFF | TGTGCCAGCAGCCCGGGGGGTGAACGCAATGAGCAGTTCTTC
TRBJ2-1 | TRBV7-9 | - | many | CASSSAAYPDSYNEQFF | TGTGCCAGCAGCTCCGCGGCCTATCCCGATTCCTACAATGAGCAGTTCTTC
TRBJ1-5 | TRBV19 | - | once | CASSRARDQPQHF | TGTGCCAGTAGCCGGGCGAGGGATCAGCCCCAGCATTTT
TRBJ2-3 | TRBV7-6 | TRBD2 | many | CASSLGLAVFTDTQYF | TGTGCCAGCAGCTTAGGGCTAGCGGTCTTTACAGATACGCAGTATTTT
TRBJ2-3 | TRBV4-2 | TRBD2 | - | CASSQDSLAVSTQYF | TGTGCCAGCAGCCAAGATAGCCTAGCGGTCAGTACGCAGTATTTT
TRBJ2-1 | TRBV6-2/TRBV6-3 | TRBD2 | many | CASRGGTSGSQQFF | TGTGCCAGCAGGGGCGGGACTAGCGGGAGTCAGCAGTTCTTC
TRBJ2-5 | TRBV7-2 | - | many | CASSRGQAGRAQYF | TGTGCCAGCAGCCGCGGACAGGCCGGGAGGGCCCAGTACTTC
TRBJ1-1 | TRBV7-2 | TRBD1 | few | CASSARQGTKAFF | TGTGCCAGCAGCGCCAGACAGGGAACTAAAGCTTTCTTT
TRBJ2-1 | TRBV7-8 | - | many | CASSPSGSYSYNEQFF | TGTGCCAGCAGCCCGAGCGGATCCTACTCCTACAATGAGCAGTTCTTC
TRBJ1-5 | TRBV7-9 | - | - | CASSPEGVEQPQHF | TGTGCCAGCAGCCCAGAGGGGGTAGAGCAGCCCCAGCATTTT
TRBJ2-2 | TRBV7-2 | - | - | CASTRQMDTGELFF | TGTGCCAGCACCAGACAGATGGACACCGGGGAGCTGTTTTTT
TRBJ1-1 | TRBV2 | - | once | CASGQSAEAFF | TGTGCCAGCGGACAATCCGCTGAAGCTTTCTTT
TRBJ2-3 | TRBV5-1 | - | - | CASSLQGHATDTQYF | TGCGCCAGCAGCTTGCAGGGACATGCCACAGATACGCAGTATTTT
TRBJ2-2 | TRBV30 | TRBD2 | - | CAWSGLAGVTGELFF | TGTGCCTGGAGCGGTCTAGCGGGAGTCACCGGGGAGCTGTTTTTT
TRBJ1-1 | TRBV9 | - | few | CASSGLGVMNTEAFF | TGTGCCAGCAGCGGCCTAGGGGTTATGAACACTGAAGCTTTCTTT
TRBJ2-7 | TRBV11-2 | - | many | CASSPGILGTYEQYF | TGTGCCAGCAGCCCGGGGATCCTAGGGACCTACGAGCAGTACTTC
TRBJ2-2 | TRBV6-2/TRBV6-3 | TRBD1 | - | CASRGTAANTGELFF | TGTGCCAGCAGGGGGACAGCCGCGAACACCGGGGAGCTGTTTTTT
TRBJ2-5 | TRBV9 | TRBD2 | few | CASSVGTSGSIQYF | TGTGCCAGCAGCGTAGGTACTAGCGGGAGTATCCAGTACTTC
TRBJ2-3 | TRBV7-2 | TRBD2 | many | CASSLEASGRSTDTQYF | TGTGCCAGCAGCTTAGAGGCTAGCGGGAGGAGCACAGATACGCAGTATTTT
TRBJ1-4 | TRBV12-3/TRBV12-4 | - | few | CASSLARQYEKLFF | TGTGCCAGCAGTTTAGCGCGTCAGTATGAAAAACTGTTTTTT
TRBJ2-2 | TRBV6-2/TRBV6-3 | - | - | CATLDTRYTGELFF | TGTGCCACCTTGGACACCCGTTACACCGGGGAGCTGTTTTTT
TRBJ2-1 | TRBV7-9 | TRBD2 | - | CASSLAAGTSGDNEQFF | TGTGCCAGCAGCTTAGCGGCCGGGACTAGCGGGGACAATGAGCAGTTCTTC
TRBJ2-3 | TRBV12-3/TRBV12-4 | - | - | CASSLFHRTDTQYF | TGTGCCAGCAGTTTATTCCATCGCACAGATACGCAGTATTTT
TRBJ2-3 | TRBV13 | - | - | CASQMGWATDTQYF | TGTGCCAGCCAAATGGGGTGGGCCACAGATACGCAGTATTTT
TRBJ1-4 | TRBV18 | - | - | CASSPRGSSEKLFF | TGTGCCAGCTCACCACGGGGCAGTAGTGAAAAACTGTTTTTT
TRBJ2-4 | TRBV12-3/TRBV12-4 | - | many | CASSLSNDPRNIQYF | TGTGCCAGCAGTTTAAGTAATGACCCCCGGAACATTCAGTACTTC
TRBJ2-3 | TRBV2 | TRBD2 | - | CASSESGRVTDTQYF | TGTGCCAGCAGTGAGAGCGGGAGGGTGACAGATACGCAGTATTTT
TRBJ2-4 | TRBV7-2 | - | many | CASSLALEGIQYF | TGTGCCAGCAGCTTGGCCCTAGAAGGCATTCAGTACTTC
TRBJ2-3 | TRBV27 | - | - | CASSLAETRATQYF | TGTGCCAGCAGTTTAGCGGAGACTAGGGCTACGCAGTATTTT
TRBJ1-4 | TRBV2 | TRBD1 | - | CASRPDRGMWKLFF | TGTGCCAGCAGGCCCGACAGGGGGATGTGGAAACTGTTTTTT
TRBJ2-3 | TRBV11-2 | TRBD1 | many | CASSLWGQPLTDTQYF | TGTGCCAGCAGCTTATGGGGACAGCCACTCACAGATACGCAGTATTTT
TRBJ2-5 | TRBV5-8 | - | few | CASSLNGRRQETQYF | TGTGCCAGCAGCTTAAACGGGAGAAGACAAGAGACCCAGTACTTC
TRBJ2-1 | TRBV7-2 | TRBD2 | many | CASSFDAGAHNEQFF | TGTGCCAGCAGCTTTGATGCGGGAGCCCACAATGAGCAGTTCTTC
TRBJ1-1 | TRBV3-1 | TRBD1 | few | CASSQVRDRAIAQKKNTEAFF | TGTGCCAGCAGCCAAGTCCGCGACAGGGCAATCGCCCAGAAAAAGAACACTGAAGCTTTCTTT
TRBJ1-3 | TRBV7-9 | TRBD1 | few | CACRKTGGEPSGNTIYF | TGTGCCTGCAGGAAAACAGGGGGCGAACCTAGTGGAAACACCATATATTTT
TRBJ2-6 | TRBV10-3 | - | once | CAISVSHRDSGANVLTF | TGTGCCATCAGTGTGTCACACAGGGACTCTGGGGCCAACGTCCTGACTTTC
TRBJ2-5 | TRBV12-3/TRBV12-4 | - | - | CASRPPGETQYF | TGTGCCAGCAGGCCCCCAGGAGAGACCCAGTACTTC
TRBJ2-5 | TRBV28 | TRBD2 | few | CASSRRGGAGYF | TGTGCCAGCAGTAGGCGGGGGGGCGCGGGGTACTTC
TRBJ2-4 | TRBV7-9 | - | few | CASSSDRGKNIQYF | TGTGCCAGCAGCTCGGACCGCGGCAAAAACATTCAGTACTTC
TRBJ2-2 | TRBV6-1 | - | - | CASSESGGTGELFF | TGTGCCAGCAGTGAATCGGGCGGTACCGGGGAGCTGTTTTTT